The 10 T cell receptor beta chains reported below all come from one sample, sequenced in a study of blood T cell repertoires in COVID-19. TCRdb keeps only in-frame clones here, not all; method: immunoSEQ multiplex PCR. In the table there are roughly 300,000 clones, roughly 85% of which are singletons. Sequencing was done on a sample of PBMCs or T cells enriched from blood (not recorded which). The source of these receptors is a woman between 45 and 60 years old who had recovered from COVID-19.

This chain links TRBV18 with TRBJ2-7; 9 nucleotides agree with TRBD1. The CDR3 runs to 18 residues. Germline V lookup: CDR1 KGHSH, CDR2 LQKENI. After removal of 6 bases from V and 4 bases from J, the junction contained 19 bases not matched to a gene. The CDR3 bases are TGTGCCAGCTCCCCGTTGGGGGGGACAGGGCCACGGGTGTACGAGCAGTACTTC. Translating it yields CASSPLGGTGPRVYEQYF.

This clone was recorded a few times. CDR3 coding DNA: TGTGCCAGCAGCAACGACCTAGGTGTAACCTTC. Amino acids: CASSNDLGVTF. The chain links TRBV7-8 to TRBJ1-2; D is unclear. Germline V gene data show CDR1 as SGHVS and CDR2 as FQNEAQ. The V end lost 5 bases, the J end lost 14 bases, and 15 bases lay between the germline ends. There are 11 residues in the CDR3. Supplemented by reference TRBV7-8 and TRBJ1-2, the full variable domain reads GAGVSQSPRYKVAKRGQDVALRCDPISGHVSLFWYQQALGQGPEFLTYFQNEAQLDKSGLPSDRFFAERPEGSVSTLKIQRTQQEDSAVYLCASSNDLGVTFGSGTRLTVV.

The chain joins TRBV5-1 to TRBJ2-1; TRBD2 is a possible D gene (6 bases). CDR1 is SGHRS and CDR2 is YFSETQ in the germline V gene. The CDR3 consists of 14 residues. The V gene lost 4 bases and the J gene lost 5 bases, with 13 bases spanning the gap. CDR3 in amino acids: CASSVGGGDNEQFF. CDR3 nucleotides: TGCGCCAGCAGCGTGGGAGGCGGAGACAATGAGCAGTTCTTC.

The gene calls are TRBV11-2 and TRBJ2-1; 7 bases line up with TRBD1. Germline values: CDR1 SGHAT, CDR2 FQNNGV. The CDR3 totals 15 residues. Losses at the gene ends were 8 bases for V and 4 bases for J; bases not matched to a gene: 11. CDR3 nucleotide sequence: TGTGCCAGCGCAAGAGACAGGGTCTCATACAATGAGCAGTTCTTC. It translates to CASARDRVSYNEQFF.

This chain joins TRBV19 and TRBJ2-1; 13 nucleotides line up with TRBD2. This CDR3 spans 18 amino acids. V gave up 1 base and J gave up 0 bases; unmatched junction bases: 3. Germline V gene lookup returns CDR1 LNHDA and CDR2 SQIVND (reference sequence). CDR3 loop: CASSIGLAGGVSYNEQFF. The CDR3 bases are TGTGCCAGTAGTATAGGACTAGCGGGGGGAGTCTCCTACAATGAGCAGTTCTTC.

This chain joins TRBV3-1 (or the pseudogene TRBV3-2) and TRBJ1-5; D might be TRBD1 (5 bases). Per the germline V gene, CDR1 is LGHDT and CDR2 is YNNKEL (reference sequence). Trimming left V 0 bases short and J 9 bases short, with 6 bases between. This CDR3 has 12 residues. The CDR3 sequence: CASSQDTGPQHF. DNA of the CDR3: TGTGCCAGCAGCCAAGATACAGGGCCCCAGCATTTT.

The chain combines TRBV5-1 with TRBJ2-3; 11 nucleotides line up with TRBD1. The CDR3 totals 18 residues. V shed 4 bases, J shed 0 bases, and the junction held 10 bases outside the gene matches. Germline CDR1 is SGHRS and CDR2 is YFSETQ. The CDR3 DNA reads TGCGCCAGCAGCGCCCGGGACAGGGGGATGTCTAGCACAGATACGCAGTATTTT. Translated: CASSARDRGMSSTDTQYF. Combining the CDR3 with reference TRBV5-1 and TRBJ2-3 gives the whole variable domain KAGVTQTPRYLIKTRGQQVTLSCSPISGHRSVSWYQQTPGQGLQFLFEYFSETQRNKGNFPGRFSGRQFSNSRSEMNVSTLELGDSALYLCASSARDRGMSSTDTQYFGPGTRLTVL.

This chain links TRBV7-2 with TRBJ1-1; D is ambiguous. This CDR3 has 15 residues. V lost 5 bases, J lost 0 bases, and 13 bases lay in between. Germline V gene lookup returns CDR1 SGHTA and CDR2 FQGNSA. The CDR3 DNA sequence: TGTGCCAGCAGCCCGCGGGCCATCCTGAACACTGAAGCTTTCTTT. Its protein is CASSPRAILNTEAFF.

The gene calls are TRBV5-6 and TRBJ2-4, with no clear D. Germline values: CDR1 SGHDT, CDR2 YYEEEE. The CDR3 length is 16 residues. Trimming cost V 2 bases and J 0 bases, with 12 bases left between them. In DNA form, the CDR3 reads TGTGCCAGCAGCTTTGTGTTTCCCAGAGCCAAAAACATTCAGTACTTC. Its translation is CASSFVFPRAKNIQYF.

Written as DNA, the CDR3 is TGTGCCAGCACCACAACCCCGGGGGTCATGAACACTGAAGCTTTCTTT. This sequence encodes CASTTTPGVMNTEAFF. This chain uses TRBV27 with TRBJ1-1; D is possibly TRBD1 (5 bases). The CDR3 contains 16 residues. The V end lost 7 bases, the J end lost 0 bases, and 18 bases lay between the germline ends. Germline CDR1 MNHEY, CDR2 SMNVEV (reference sequence).